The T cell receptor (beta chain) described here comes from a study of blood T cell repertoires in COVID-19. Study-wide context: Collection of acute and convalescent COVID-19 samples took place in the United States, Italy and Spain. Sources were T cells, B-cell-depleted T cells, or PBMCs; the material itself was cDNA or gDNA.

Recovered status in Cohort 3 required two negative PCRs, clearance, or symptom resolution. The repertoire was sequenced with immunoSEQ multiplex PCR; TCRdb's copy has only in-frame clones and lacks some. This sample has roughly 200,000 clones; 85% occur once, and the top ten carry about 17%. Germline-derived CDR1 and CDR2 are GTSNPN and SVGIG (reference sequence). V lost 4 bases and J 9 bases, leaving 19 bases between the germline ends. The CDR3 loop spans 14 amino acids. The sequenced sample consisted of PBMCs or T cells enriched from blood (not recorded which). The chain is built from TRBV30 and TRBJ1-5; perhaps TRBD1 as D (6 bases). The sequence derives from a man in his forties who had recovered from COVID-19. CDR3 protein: CAWTQGSPNGPQHF. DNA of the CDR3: TGTGCCTGGACGCAGGGGAGCCCTAATGGGCCCCAGCATTTT.